This TCR beta chain was captured by sequencing in a study of control samples from healthy donors and cancer patients. Data came from immunoSEQ multiplex PCR; TCRdb stores just in-frame clones and leaves some out. Altogether 130,000 or so clones are present, roughly 92% being singletons, with the ten largest covering about an eighth. V was pared by 5 bases and J by 3 bases, with 5 bases of the junction left unmatched. The CDR3 length is 15 residues. The germline gives CDR1 SGHVS, CDR2 FNYEAQ. The genes are TRBV7-6 and TRBJ2-3, with 10 nucleotides matching TRBD2. Sequencing was carried out using blood. This clonotype was sampled from a man aged 40-49 years in good health. DNA for the CDR3: TGTGCCAGCAGCCGAAGCGGGGGGGAAACAGATACGCAGTATTTT. Protein: CASSRSGGETDTQYF.